The T cell receptor (beta chain) under discussion was sequenced for a study of CD8 T cells in Susac syndrome (dated by TCRdb to about 2019). Context from the whole study: Of the Susac syndrome patients who were sequenced, about 6 had clinically active disease and about eight were in clinical remission. At blood withdrawal, Susac syndrome patients were either therapy-naive, taking corticosteroids (in some cases with IVIg as well), or taking IVIg alone. The study used repertoire sequencing to test whether antigen drove CD8+ T cell activation and differentiation in Susac syndrome. Broader findings and caveats from the paper: The TCR sequencing and HLA analysis was acknowledged to have included a relatively small number of individuals. In the CD4+ T cell repertoire of Susac syndrome patients, clonal expansion was not detected.

Peripheral blood CD8+ and CD4+ T cells from healthy donors, Susac syndrome patients and multiple sclerosis patients were profiled using high-throughput TCR beta sequencing. The Susac syndrome patients fulfilled recently defined diagnostic criteria for either definite or probable disease. CD8+ TEMRA cells were enriched by FACS, while bulk CD8+ and CD4+ T cells were purified by magnetic negative isolation. Blood was drawn into EDTA tubes, processed within 24 hours, and PBMCs were isolated by density gradient centrifugation. PBMCs destined for TCR sequencing were cryopreserved in liquid nitrogen and later thawed in a 37 °C water bath. Purity of sorted or isolated CD4+, CD8+ and CD8+ TEMRA cells was at least 90%. RNA was extracted using the RNeasy kit, and roughly 0.5 to 1 ug of the RNA was reverse transcribed with random hexamers. The immunoSEQ multiplex PCR assay, which covers 54 Vbeta and 13 Jbeta segments, was used to amplify TCR beta CDR3 regions. PCR amplification bias was corrected using a synthetic template baseline for primer optimization and computational correction. On the authors' methods: Only productive sequences were kept, with reads annotated to V, D and J genes according to IMGT and analyzed in immunoSEQ Analyzer. Clonality was computed as one minus Shannon entropy normalized by log2 of the number of productive unique sequences. For each patient and control, public and private clones were evaluated among the 100 most prevalent clones. Susac-specific clones were defined as absent from healthy and MS cohorts, 1052 published viral clones and other ImmuneACCESS disease sequences. TCRdb took the public reads, trimmed them with fastp at Q25, ran MiXCR for clone calling and kept in-frame beta chains. Entries that share a CDR3 protein sequence are merged under the most common genes and DNA. The V and J calls and clone size are TCRdb's, not the authors'. In all, the sample holds 55,000 to 75,000 distinct CDR3 sequences, and around 93% of those were seen once. The top ten clonotypes cover less than 0.19% of the sample.

CDR1 and CDR2 are drawn from the germline V gene: SGHTA, FQGTGA. The CDR3 covers 15 residues, taking in both the cysteine and the phenylalanine. The DNA shown is the 45-base CDR3, in frame from base 1. V and J are truncated by 1 base and 2 bases respectively, leaving an intervening sequence of 9 bases. Points on this clonotype: The antigen it binds to is not known. No base quality information exists; no much larger clone differs at one position.

Sequenced: CD4+ T cells from PBMCs. The V gene is TRBV7-3 and the J gene is TRBJ2-1; TRBD2 is perhaps the D gene, given 7 matching bases. This clonotype was obtained from a human donor with Susac syndrome. The DNA sequence reads TGTGCCAGCAGCTTAAGGGGGGGCACCTACAATGAGCAGTTCTTC. This encodes CASSLRGGTYNEQFF.